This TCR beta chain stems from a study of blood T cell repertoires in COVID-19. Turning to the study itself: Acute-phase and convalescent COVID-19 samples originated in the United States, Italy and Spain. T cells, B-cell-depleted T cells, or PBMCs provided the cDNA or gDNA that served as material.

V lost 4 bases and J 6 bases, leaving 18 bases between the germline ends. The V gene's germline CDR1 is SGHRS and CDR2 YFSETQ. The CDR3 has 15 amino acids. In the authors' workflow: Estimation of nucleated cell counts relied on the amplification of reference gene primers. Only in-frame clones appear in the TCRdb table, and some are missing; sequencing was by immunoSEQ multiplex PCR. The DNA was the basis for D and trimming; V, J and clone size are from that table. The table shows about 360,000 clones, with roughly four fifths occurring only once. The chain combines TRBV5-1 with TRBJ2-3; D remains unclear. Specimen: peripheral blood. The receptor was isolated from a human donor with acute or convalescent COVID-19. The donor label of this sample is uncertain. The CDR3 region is CASSLDFYRLDTQYF. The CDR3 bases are TGCGCCAGCAGCCTTGACTTTTACCGTCTTGATACGCAGTATTTT.